This is a list of T cell receptor beta chains from one sample in a study of shared clonotypes between healthy human individuals. Method: immunoSEQ multiplex PCR; TCRdb's copy keeps in-frame clones and lacks some. The sample consists of about 2.1 million clones, around 95% of them appearing once. Sequencing used naive CD8+ T cells from PBMCs. Receptor source: a man aged 18 to 29 in good health. Some clones in this sample may be carry-over from other donors' samples. The CDR3 runs from the conserved cysteine through the conserved F or W. A D gene is named only where the DNA matches it firmly. Some rows mark clone size as missing; the rest say once, few, many or name a class of expanded clone.

j_gene: TRBJ2-7
len: 11
v_gene: TRBV2
d_gene: -
abundance: once
CDR3nt: TGTGCCAGCACCAACGGAGGTGGGCAGTACTTC
CDR3aa: CASTNGGGQYF

j_gene: TRBJ1-2
len: 15
v_gene: TRBV28
d_gene: TRBD1
abundance: -
CDR3nt: TGTGCCAGCAGTCCCCACCTAGACAGGGGAGTTGGCTACACCTTC
CDR3aa: CASSPHLDRGVGYTF

j_gene: TRBJ2-1
len: 16
v_gene: TRBV2
d_gene: TRBD2
abundance: -
CDR3nt: TGTGCCAGCAGTGAAGGGCGGGAGTTGTCCTACAATGAGCAGTTCTTC
CDR3aa: CASSEGRELSYNEQFF

j_gene: TRBJ1-2
len: 11
v_gene: TRBV29-1
d_gene: -
abundance: -
CDR3nt: TGCAGCGTTGACGGAAACTATGGCTACACCTTC
CDR3aa: CSVDGNYGYTF

j_gene: TRBJ2-1
len: 17
v_gene: TRBV28
d_gene: -
abundance: -
CDR3nt: TGTGCCAGCAGTTTACTAGGTATTGGGAGCTCCTACAATGAGCAGTTCTTC
CDR3aa: CASSLLGIGSSYNEQFF

j_gene: TRBJ1-1
len: 15
v_gene: TRBV7-6
d_gene: TRBD1
abundance: few
CDR3nt: TGTGCCAGCAGCTTAGCCCAGGGGGCGGACACTGAAGCTTTCTTT
CDR3aa: CASSLAQGADTEAFF

j_gene: TRBJ1-2
len: 12
v_gene: TRBV6-5
d_gene: -
abundance: -
CDR3nt: TGTGCCAGCAGCCCCTCGGCGGTCGGCTACACCTTC
CDR3aa: CASSPSAVGYTF

j_gene: TRBJ2-7
len: 16
v_gene: TRBV29-1
d_gene: -
abundance: -
CDR3nt: TGCAGCGTTGAAGATCGTGCCGGACTCAGCTCCTACGAGCAGTACTTC
CDR3aa: CSVEDRAGLSSYEQYF

j_gene: TRBJ2-7
len: 19
v_gene: TRBV7-9
d_gene: TRBD2
abundance: -
CDR3nt: TGTGCCAGCAGCCCTCTACCGGGACATTCTATAGCGGGGAGCTACGAGCAGTACTTC
CDR3aa: CASSPLPGHSIAGSYEQYF

j_gene: TRBJ2-7
len: 15
v_gene: TRBV4-3
d_gene: TRBD2
abundance: -
CDR3nt: TGCGCCAGCAGCCCGGGACTAGCGGGTTCCTACGAGCAGTACTTC
CDR3aa: CASSPGLAGSYEQYF

j_gene: TRBJ2-1
len: 13
v_gene: TRBV15
d_gene: -
abundance: -
CDR3nt: TGTGCCACCAGCAGACCTCCGTACAATGAGCAGTTCTTC
CDR3aa: CATSRPPYNEQFF

j_gene: TRBJ2-2
len: 15
v_gene: TRBV19
d_gene: -
abundance: -
CDR3nt: TGTGCCAGTACCCGAAAGGGTTCGGGCACCGGGGAGCTGTTTTTT
CDR3aa: CASTRKGSGTGELFF

j_gene: TRBJ2-6
len: 13
v_gene: TRBV10-3
d_gene: -
abundance: -
CDR3nt: TGTGCCATCAGCGATACTGGGGCCAACGTCCTGACTTTC
CDR3aa: CAISDTGANVLTF

j_gene: TRBJ2-7
len: 14
v_gene: TRBV5-1
d_gene: TRBD1
abundance: -
CDR3nt: TGCGCCAGCAGCTATGGGACAGGACGCTACGAGCAGTACTTC
CDR3aa: CASSYGTGRYEQYF

j_gene: TRBJ1-2
len: 17
v_gene: TRBV2
d_gene: -
abundance: -
CDR3nt: TGTGCCAGCAGTGAAGCGCCCGGGTCAGGGGACCTCTATGGCTACACCTTC
CDR3aa: CASSEAPGSGDLYGYTF

j_gene: TRBJ1-3
len: 15
v_gene: TRBV27
d_gene: -
abundance: -
CDR3nt: TGTGCCAGCAGTTTCTCCGGGAATTCAGGAAACACCATATATTTT
CDR3aa: CASSFSGNSGNTIYF

j_gene: TRBJ1-2
len: 15
v_gene: TRBV10-2
d_gene: TRBD1
abundance: -
CDR3nt: TGCGCCAGCAGGGGACAGGCAAACGATAACTATGGCTACACCTTC
CDR3aa: CASRGQANDNYGYTF

j_gene: TRBJ2-7
len: 18
v_gene: TRBV5-1
d_gene: -
abundance: -
CDR3nt: TGCGCCAGCAGCTTGGCCTATGGGGGAAGTCCTGACACCTACGAGCAGTACTTC
CDR3aa: CASSLAYGGSPDTYEQYF

j_gene: TRBJ2-1
len: 16
v_gene: TRBV7-3
d_gene: TRBD2
abundance: -
CDR3nt: TGTGCCAGCAGCTTAATCGGCGGGAGGGCCGGAAATGAGCAGTTCTTC
CDR3aa: CASSLIGGRAGNEQFF

j_gene: TRBJ1-4
len: 16
v_gene: TRBV5-1
d_gene: -
abundance: -
CDR3nt: TGCGCCAGCAGCTTCTCGGACCGCCAAAGGCGTGAAAAACTGTTTTTT
CDR3aa: CASSFSDRQRREKLFF

j_gene: TRBJ2-7
len: 18
v_gene: TRBV5-6
d_gene: -
abundance: -
CDR3nt: TGTGCCAGCAGCTCCCTTGGGGCCCACTCCCCACTCTCCTACGAGCAGTACTTC
CDR3aa: CASSSLGAHSPLSYEQYF

j_gene: TRBJ1-2
len: 16
v_gene: TRBV27
d_gene: -
abundance: -
CDR3nt: TGTGCCAGCAGTTTATCCCGGGGAGGCGGTGGCTATGGCTACACCTTC
CDR3aa: CASSLSRGGGGYGYTF

j_gene: TRBJ2-3
len: 16
v_gene: TRBV5-1
d_gene: TRBD2
abundance: -
CDR3nt: TGCGCCAGCAGCTTGGGACTAGCGGGCTCCACAGATACGCAGTATTTT
CDR3aa: CASSLGLAGSTDTQYF

j_gene: TRBJ1-6
len: 17
v_gene: TRBV27
d_gene: -
abundance: -
CDR3nt: TGTGCCACCTCCCTTAGGCAGGGGAGGTTGCGAGTCTCACCCCTCCACTTT
CDR3aa: CATSLRQGRLRVSPLHF

j_gene: TRBJ2-7
len: 13
v_gene: TRBV27
d_gene: -
abundance: -
CDR3nt: TGTGCCAGCACCCCAGGACCCCCGGGAGAGCAGTACTTC
CDR3aa: CASTPGPPGEQYF

j_gene: TRBJ2-5
len: 16
v_gene: TRBV10-1
d_gene: -
abundance: -
CDR3nt: TGCGCCAGCAGCGACGGGGACGGAAATGTGGTGGAGACCCAGTACTTC
CDR3aa: CASSDGDGNVVETQYF

j_gene: TRBJ1-4
len: 12
v_gene: TRBV5-1
d_gene: -
abundance: -
CDR3nt: TGCGCCAGCAGTGGCCGTAATGAAAAACTGTTTTTT
CDR3aa: CASSGRNEKLFF

j_gene: TRBJ2-7
len: 13
v_gene: TRBV27
d_gene: -
abundance: -
CDR3nt: TGTGCCAGCAGTTTATCGTCAAGGGTCGAGCAGTACTTC
CDR3aa: CASSLSSRVEQYF

j_gene: TRBJ1-3
len: 16
v_gene: TRBV6-1
d_gene: -
abundance: -
CDR3nt: TGTGCCAGCAGTGGCTCCGGCGAGGGAGTTGGAAACACCATATATTTT
CDR3aa: CASSGSGEGVGNTIYF

j_gene: TRBJ1-1
len: 14
v_gene: TRBV7-9
d_gene: -
abundance: -
CDR3nt: TGTGCCAGCAGCTGGGGAGGGCTGAACACTGAAGCTTTCTTT
CDR3aa: CASSWGGLNTEAFF

j_gene: TRBJ1-1
len: 14
v_gene: TRBV28
d_gene: -
abundance: -
CDR3nt: TGTGCCAGCAGTTATTGGGGGGTGAACACTGAAGCTTTCTTT
CDR3aa: CASSYWGVNTEAFF

j_gene: TRBJ1-1
len: 15
v_gene: TRBV28
d_gene: -
abundance: -
CDR3nt: TGTGCCAGCAGTATAACAGGGAAGGGGTGGACTGAAGCTTTCTTT
CDR3aa: CASSITGKGWTEAFF

j_gene: TRBJ2-3
len: 15
v_gene: TRBV11-2
d_gene: TRBD1
abundance: -
CDR3nt: TGTGCCAGCAGCTCCGGGACAGGGGTGGCAGATACGCAGTATTTT
CDR3aa: CASSSGTGVADTQYF

j_gene: TRBJ2-7
len: 14
v_gene: TRBV9
d_gene: -
abundance: -
CDR3nt: TGTGCCAGCAGCCCCGAGACTGGCAAATACGAGCAGTACTTC
CDR3aa: CASSPETGKYEQYF

j_gene: TRBJ1-2
len: 15
v_gene: TRBV9
d_gene: TRBD1
abundance: -
CDR3nt: TGTGCCAGCAGCGTAGCAACGACAGGGTCCTATGGCTACACCTTC
CDR3aa: CASSVATTGSYGYTF

j_gene: TRBJ2-7
len: 15
v_gene: TRBV27
d_gene: -
abundance: -
CDR3nt: TGTGCCAGCAGTTTAACGGGGGCCAATTCCTACGAGCAGTACTTC
CDR3aa: CASSLTGANSYEQYF

j_gene: TRBJ1-3
len: 16
v_gene: TRBV9
d_gene: -
abundance: -
CDR3nt: TGTGCCAGCAGCGTAACCGAGACAGTCTCTGGAAACACCATATATTTT
CDR3aa: CASSVTETVSGNTIYF

j_gene: TRBJ2-7
len: 15
v_gene: TRBV15
d_gene: -
abundance: -
CDR3nt: TGTGCCACCAGCAGAGATCGTGGCGTCTCCTACGAGCAGTACTTC
CDR3aa: CATSRDRGVSYEQYF

j_gene: TRBJ2-2
len: 11
v_gene: TRBV2
d_gene: -
abundance: -
CDR3nt: TGTGCCAGCAGGTCAACCGGGGAGCTGTTTTTT
CDR3aa: CASRSTGELFF

j_gene: TRBJ2-3
len: 18
v_gene: TRBV29-1
d_gene: TRBD2
abundance: -
CDR3nt: TGCAGCGTTGATGGCGGGAAGGGGGCGGGAGGGCCCCCAGATACGCAGTATTTT
CDR3aa: CSVDGGKGAGGPPDTQYF

j_gene: TRBJ1-3
len: 16
v_gene: TRBV28
d_gene: TRBD1
abundance: -
CDR3nt: TGTGCCAGCAGTCGATTCAGGGGGGTAGGTGGAAACACCATATATTTT
CDR3aa: CASSRFRGVGGNTIYF

j_gene: TRBJ2-7
len: 13
v_gene: TRBV2
d_gene: -
abundance: -
CDR3nt: TGTGCCAGCAGGGTACAGGTAGCCTACGAGCAGTACTTC
CDR3aa: CASRVQVAYEQYF